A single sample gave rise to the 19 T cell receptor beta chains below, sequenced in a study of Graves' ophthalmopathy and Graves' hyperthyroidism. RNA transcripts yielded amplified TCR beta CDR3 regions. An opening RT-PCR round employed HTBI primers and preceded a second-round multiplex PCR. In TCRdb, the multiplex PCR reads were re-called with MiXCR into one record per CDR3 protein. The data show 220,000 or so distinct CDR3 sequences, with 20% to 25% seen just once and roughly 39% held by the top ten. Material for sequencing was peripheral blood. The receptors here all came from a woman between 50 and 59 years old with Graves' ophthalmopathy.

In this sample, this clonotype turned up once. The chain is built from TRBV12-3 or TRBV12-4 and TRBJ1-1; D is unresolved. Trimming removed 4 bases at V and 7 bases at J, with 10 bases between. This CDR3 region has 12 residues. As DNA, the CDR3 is TGTGCCAGCAGTTCCCGACGGTTTGAAGCTTTCTTT. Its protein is CASSSRRFEAFF.

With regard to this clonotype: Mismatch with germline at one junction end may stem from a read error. The CDR3 region has the DNA TGTGCCAGCAGTTTATATCCGGAGACCGGTTTT. Translated: CASSLYPETGF. The chain has TRBV12-3 or TRBV12-4 and TRBJ1-1; D is unresolved. The CDR3 sequence is 11 residues long.

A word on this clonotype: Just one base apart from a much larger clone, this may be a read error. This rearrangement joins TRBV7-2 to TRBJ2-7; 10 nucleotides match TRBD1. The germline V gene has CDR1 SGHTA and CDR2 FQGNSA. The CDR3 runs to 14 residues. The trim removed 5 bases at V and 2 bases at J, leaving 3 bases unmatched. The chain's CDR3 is CASSKGTGAYEQYF. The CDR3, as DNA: TGTGCCAGCAGCAAAGGGACAGGGGCCTACGAGCAGTACTTC.

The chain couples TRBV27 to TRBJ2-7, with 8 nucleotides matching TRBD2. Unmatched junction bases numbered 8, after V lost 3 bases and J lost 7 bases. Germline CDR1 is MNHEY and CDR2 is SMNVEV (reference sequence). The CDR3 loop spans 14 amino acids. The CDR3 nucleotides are TGTGCCAGCAGTTTTTCAGCGGGAGCTGGGGAGCAGTACTTC. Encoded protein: CASSFSAGAGEQYF.

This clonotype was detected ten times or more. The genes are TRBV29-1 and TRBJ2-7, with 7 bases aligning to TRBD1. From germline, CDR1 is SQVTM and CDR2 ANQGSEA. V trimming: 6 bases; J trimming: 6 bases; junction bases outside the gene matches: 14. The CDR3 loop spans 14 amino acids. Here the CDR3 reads CSVSPDRVESEQYF. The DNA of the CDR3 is TGCAGCGTCTCCCCCGACAGGGTTGAGAGCGAGCAGTACTTC.

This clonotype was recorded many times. CDR3: CASSPPLVRVAQYF. As DNA, the CDR3 is TGTGCCAGCAGTCCGCCCCTTGTGCGGGTGGCCCAGTACTTC. The chain recombines TRBV6-2 or TRBV6-3 with TRBJ2-5, with a weak D call TRBD2 (5 bases). V shed 5 bases and J shed 9 bases, with 19 bases lying between them. There are 14 residues in the CDR3. In germline, CDR1 is MNHEY, CDR2 SVGEGT.

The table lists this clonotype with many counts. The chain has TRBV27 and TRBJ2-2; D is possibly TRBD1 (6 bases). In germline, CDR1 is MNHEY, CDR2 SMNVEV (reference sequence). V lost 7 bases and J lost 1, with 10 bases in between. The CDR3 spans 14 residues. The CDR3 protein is CASKTGRNTGELFF. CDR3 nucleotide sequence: TGTGCCAGCAAGACAGGCAGGAACACCGGGGAGCTGTTTTTT.

CDR3 sequence: CSANTGAGSPLHF. CDR3 in DNA: TGCAGTGCTAATACAGGGGCTGGATCACCCCTCCACTTT. The chain has TRBV20-1 and TRBJ1-6; 7 bases map to TRBD1. The V gene's germline CDR1 is DFQATT and CDR2 SNEGSKA (reference sequence). Trimming removed 4 bases from V and 10 bases from J; junction bases left unmatched: 7. This CDR3 contains 13 residues.

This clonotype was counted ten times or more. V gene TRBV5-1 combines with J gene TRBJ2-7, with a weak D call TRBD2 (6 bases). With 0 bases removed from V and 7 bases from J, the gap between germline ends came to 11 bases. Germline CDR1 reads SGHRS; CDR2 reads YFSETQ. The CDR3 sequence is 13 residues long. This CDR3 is CASSLVPGREQYF. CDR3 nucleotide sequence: TGCGCCAGCAGCTTGGTACCAGGGAGGGAGCAGTACTTC.

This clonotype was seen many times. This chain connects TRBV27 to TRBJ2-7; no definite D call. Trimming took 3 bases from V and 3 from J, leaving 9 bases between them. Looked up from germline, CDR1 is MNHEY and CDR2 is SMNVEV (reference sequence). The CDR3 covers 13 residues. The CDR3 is CASSLRPGYEQYF. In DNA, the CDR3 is TGTGCCAGCAGTTTGCGGCCAGGCTACGAGCAGTACTTC.

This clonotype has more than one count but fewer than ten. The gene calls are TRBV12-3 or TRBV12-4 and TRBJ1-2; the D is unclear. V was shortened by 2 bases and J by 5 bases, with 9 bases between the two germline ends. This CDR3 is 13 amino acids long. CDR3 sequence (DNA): TGTGCCAGCAGTTTATTCGACTTGTATGGCTACACCTTC. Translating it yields CASSLFDLYGYTF.

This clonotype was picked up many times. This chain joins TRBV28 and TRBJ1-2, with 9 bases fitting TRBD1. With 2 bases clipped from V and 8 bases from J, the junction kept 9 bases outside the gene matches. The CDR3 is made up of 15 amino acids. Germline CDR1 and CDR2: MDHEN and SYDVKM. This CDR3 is CASSLGAQGARGYTF. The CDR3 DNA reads TGTGCCAGCAGTTTAGGAGCACAGGGGGCTCGGGGCTACACCTTC.

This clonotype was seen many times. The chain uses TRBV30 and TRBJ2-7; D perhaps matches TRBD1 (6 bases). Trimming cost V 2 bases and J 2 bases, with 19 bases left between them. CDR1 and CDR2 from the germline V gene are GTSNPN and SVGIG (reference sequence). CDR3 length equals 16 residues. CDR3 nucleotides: TGTGCCTGGAGTCACGCCGGGACAACCATTGCCTACGAGCAGTACTTC. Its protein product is CAWSHAGTTIAYEQYF.

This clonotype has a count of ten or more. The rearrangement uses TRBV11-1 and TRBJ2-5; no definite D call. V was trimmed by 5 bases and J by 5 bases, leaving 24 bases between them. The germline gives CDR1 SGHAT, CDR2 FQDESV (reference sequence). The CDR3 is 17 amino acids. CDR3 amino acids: CASSLPSPRGMIETQYF. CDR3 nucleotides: TGTGCCAGCAGCCTACCATCCCCCAGAGGCATGATTGAGACCCAGTACTTC.

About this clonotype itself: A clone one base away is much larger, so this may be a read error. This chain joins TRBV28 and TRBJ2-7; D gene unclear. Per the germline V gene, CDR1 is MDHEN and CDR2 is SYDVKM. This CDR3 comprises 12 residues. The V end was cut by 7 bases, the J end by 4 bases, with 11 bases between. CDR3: CASTDGVYEQYF. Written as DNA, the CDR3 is TGTGCCAGCACAGATGGGGTTTACGAGCAGTACTTC. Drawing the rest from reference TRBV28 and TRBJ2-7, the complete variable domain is DVKVTQSSRYLVKRTGEKVFLECVQDMDHENMFWYRQDPGLGLRLIYFSYDVKMKEKGDIPEGYSVSREKKERFSLILESASTNQTSMYLCASTDGVYEQYFGPGTRLTVT.

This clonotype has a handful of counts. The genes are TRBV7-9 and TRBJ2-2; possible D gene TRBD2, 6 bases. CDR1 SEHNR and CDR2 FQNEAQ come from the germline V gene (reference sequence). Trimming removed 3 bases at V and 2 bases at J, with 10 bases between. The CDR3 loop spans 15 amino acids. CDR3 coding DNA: TGTGCCAGCAGCTTCGTCGGGAGTAACACCGGGGAGCTGTTTTTT. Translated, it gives CASSFVGSNTGELFF.

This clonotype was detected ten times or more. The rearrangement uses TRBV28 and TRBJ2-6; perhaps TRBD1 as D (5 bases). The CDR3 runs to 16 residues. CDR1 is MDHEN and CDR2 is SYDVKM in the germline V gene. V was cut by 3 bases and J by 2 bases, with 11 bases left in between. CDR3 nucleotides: TGTGCCAGCAGTTTGGTAGGGGCCCCTGGGGCCAACGTCCTGACTTTC. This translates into CASSLVGAPGANVLTF.

The CDR3 DNA reads as TGTGCCAGCAGGGCCGGGATGGGGATGGGCGAGCAGTACTTC. Translation gives CASRAGMGMGEQYF. The chain links TRBV28 to TRBJ2-7; D is perhaps TRBD2 (5 bases). Germline CDR1 MDHEN, CDR2 SYDVKM. Trimming left V 6 bases short and J 6 bases short, with 18 bases between. This CDR3 is 14 amino acids long. The variable domain in full, completed from reference TRBV28 and TRBJ2-7, reads DVKVTQSSRYLVKRTGEKVFLECVQDMDHENMFWYRQDPGLGLRLIYFSYDVKMKEKGDIPEGYSVSREKKERFSLILESASTNQTSMYLCASRAGMGMGEQYFGPGTRLTVT.

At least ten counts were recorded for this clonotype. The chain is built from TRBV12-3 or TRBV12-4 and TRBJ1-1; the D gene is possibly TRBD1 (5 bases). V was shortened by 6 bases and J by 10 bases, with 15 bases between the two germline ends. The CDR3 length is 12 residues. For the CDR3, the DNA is TGTGCCAGCAGCATAGGGGTTCAGAGAGCTTTCTTT. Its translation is CASSIGVQRAFF.